The clone carrying this T cell receptor beta chain occurred many times. Its antigen remains unidentified. From germline, CDR1 is SGHDT and CDR2 YYEEEE. There are 15 residues in the CDR3. The ends were cut back, 3 bases at V and 2 bases at J, with 14 bases in the middle. Each CDR3 protein gets one entry after TCRdb re-called the PCR reads with MiXCR. Among 15,000 to 20,000 distinct CDR3 sequences listed, 48% were seen once. Time point described: before preoperative PTX-NDP chemotherapy. Before surgery, patients were given preoperative paclitaxel-nedaplatin chemotherapy. This entry is derived from a study of esophageal squamous cell carcinoma under preoperative chemotherapy. Study summary: Both tumor-infiltrating lymphocytes and peripheral blood T cells had their TCR repertoires profiled.

Study results and limitations: Post-treatment tumor-infiltrating lymphocytes appeared partly derived from peripheral T cells migrating into the tumor. Clonal contraction, more than amplification, hit abundant clones after paclitaxel-nedaplatin.

This TCR was recovered from a human donor with esophageal squamous cell carcinoma. The donor label of this sample is uncertain. This specimen was taken from a patient given preoperative chemotherapy. The chain carries TRBV5-6 and TRBJ2-5, with D perhaps given as TRBD1 or TRBD2 (7 bases each). The CDR3 nucleotides read TGTGCCAGCAGCTCCAGGGGGGGGGGTCAAGAGACCCAGTACTTC. Its protein product is CASSSRGGGQETQYF.